The 23 T cell receptor beta chains given below trace back to one sample, sequenced in a study of T cell responses to AZD1222 COVID-19 vaccine. The assay was immunoSEQ multiplex PCR, and TCRdb's table has in-frame clones only and misses some. The table has some 150,000 clones, around 89% seen once. The starting material was peripheral blood, obtained on day 0 of AZD1222 vaccination. These receptors were obtained from an adult in good health.

J is TRBJ2-7 and V is TRBV30, with D maybe TRBD2 (6 bases). Germline values: CDR1 GTSNPN, CDR2 SVGIG (reference sequence). The CDR3 is 15 residues long. Trimming cost V 2 bases and J 3 bases, with 17 bases left between them. The CDR3 loop reads CAWSPRGTGLYEQYF. The DNA for the CDR3 is TGTGCCTGGAGTCCCCGCGGGACGGGCCTCTACGAGCAGTACTTC.

The table lists this clone with a few counts. CDR3 DNA sequence: TGTGCCAGCGGGGACTCCGGGCAGTGGGGCTACACCTTC. This codes for CASGDSGQWGYTF. This chain uses TRBV2 with TRBJ1-2, with D perhaps TRBD1 (5 bases). This CDR3 is built from 13 residues. The V gene's germline CDR1 is SNHLY and CDR2 FYNNEI. V was clipped by 8 bases and J by 8 bases, with 18 bases between them.

The chain links TRBV6-2 or TRBV6-3 to TRBJ2-3; D not certain. CDR1 is MNHEY, CDR2 SVGEGT, per germline. The CDR3 length is 12 residues. Deletions cut 6 bases from V and 6 bases from J, with 10 bases between. The CDR3 DNA sequence: TGTGCCAGCAGCCCGACCGAGGATACGCAGTATTTT. Amino acids: CASSPTEDTQYF.

This chain uses TRBV7-2 with TRBJ1-1; D perhaps matches TRBD1 (6 bases). This CDR3 is built from 15 residues. Trimming took 5 bases from V and 5 from J, leaving 18 bases between them. Germline lookup yields CDR1 SGHTA and CDR2 FQGNSA. The chain's CDR3 is CASSLQGTTRTEAFF. DNA for the CDR3: TGTGCCAGCAGCCTTCAAGGGACAACTCGGACTGAAGCTTTCTTT. Looking up the rest from reference TRBV7-2 and TRBJ1-1 gives the full variable domain: GAGVSQSPSNKVTEKGKDVELRCDPISGHTALYWYRQSLGQGLEFLIYFQGNSAPDKSGLPSDRFSAERTGGSVSTLTIQRTQQEDSAVYLCASSLQGTTRTEAFFGQGTRLTVV.

This clone was seen just once. The gene calls are TRBV28 and TRBJ1-2, with D possibly TRBD1 on 5 matching bases. The V gene's germline CDR1 is MDHEN and CDR2 SYDVKM. There are 14 residues in the CDR3. Trimming removed 5 bases at V and 4 bases at J, with 14 bases between. The CDR3 spells CASSQLPGFYGYTF. The CDR3 DNA is TGTGCCAGCAGTCAACTGCCAGGGTTCTATGGCTACACCTTC.

The chain has TRBV30 and TRBJ2-5, with 9 bases matching TRBD2. The CDR3 is 15 residues long. V shed 0 bases and J 5 bases; nucleotides not matched to a gene: 7. CDR1 is GTSNPN and CDR2 is SVGIG in the germline V gene (reference sequence). The CDR3 is CAWSVKRGAGETQYF. The DNA of the CDR3 is TGTGCCTGGAGTGTGAAGCGGGGGGCCGGGGAGACCCAGTACTTC.

The genes are TRBV10-3 and TRBJ2-2; TRBD1 aligns across 8 bases. CDR3 size: 15 residues. The germline V gene has CDR1 ENHRY and CDR2 SYGVKD. The trim removed 6 bases at V and 5 bases at J, leaving 8 bases unmatched. CDR3 protein: CAIRVTGAGTGELFF. The CDR3 bases are TGTGCCATCAGGGTGACAGGGGCGGGAACCGGGGAGCTGTTTTTT.

The V call is TRBV7-2, the J call TRBJ2-3; D is tentatively TRBD1 or TRBD2 (5 bases each). Trimming shortened V by 3 bases and J by 2 bases, and 15 bases separated the two germline ends. The CDR3 runs to 16 residues. The germline CDR1 and CDR2 sequences are SGHTA and FQGNSA. The CDR3 coding sequence is TGTGCCAGCAGCTTGCCAGGGTGGGGGACCACAGATACGCAGTATTTT. Protein: CASSLPGWGTTDTQYF.

The chain links TRBV18 to TRBJ1-2; D is possibly TRBD1 (5 bases). V dropped 4 bases and J dropped 0 bases, with 9 bases sitting between them. The CDR3 spans 14 residues. Germline CDR1 and CDR2: KGHSH and LQKENI. CDR3 DNA sequence: TGTGCCAGCTCACTTCAGGGAGCTAACTATGGCTACACCTTC. Translation: CASSLQGANYGYTF.

A few counts support this clone. This rearrangement joins TRBV4-1 to TRBJ1-1; tentatively, D is TRBD1 (6 bases). The V and J ends lost 1 base and 1 base respectively, with 7 bases between them. The V gene's germline CDR1 is MGHRA and CDR2 YSYEKL. The CDR3 runs to 14 residues. The CDR3 nucleotides are TGCGCCAGCAGCCAAGTGGGGGCGAACACTGAAGCTTTCTTT. This gives the protein CASSQVGANTEAFF.

This chain uses TRBV12-3 or TRBV12-4 with TRBJ1-6; D remains ambiguous. V was pared by 7 bases and J by 8 bases, with 12 bases between. There are 13 residues in the CDR3. This chain's CDR3 is CASTYSGHSPLHF. In DNA, the CDR3 is TGTGCCAGCACTTACAGCGGCCATTCACCCCTCCACTTT.

The J gene is TRBJ1-1, the V gene TRBV27; D ambiguous. CDR1 MNHEY and CDR2 SMNVEV come from the germline V gene (reference sequence). The CDR3 sequence is 16 residues long. V dropped 3 bases and J dropped 3 bases, with 17 bases sitting between them. The CDR3 region is CASSFNPLRLHTEAFF. For the CDR3, the DNA is TGTGCCAGCAGTTTTAATCCCTTGCGTCTACACACTGAAGCTTTCTTT.

The chain recombines TRBV18 with TRBJ1-2, with TRBD1 matching over 9 bases. The CDR3 totals 15 residues. Germline CDR1 is KGHSH and CDR2 is LQKENI. With 2 bases clipped from V and 5 bases from J, the junction kept 6 bases outside the gene matches. CDR3 region: CASSPSTGGQYGYTF. Written as DNA, the CDR3 is TGTGCCAGCTCACCAAGCACAGGGGGCCAATATGGCTACACCTTC.

V usage is TRBV6-2 or TRBV6-3 and J usage is TRBJ2-5, with 8 bases that match TRBD2. Looked up from germline, CDR1 is MNHEY and CDR2 is SVGEGT. The CDR3 is 16 residues long. Germline trimming cut 2 bases from V and 1 base from J; bases unmatched to any gene: 6. CDR3 nucleotide sequence: TGTGCCAGCAGTTACAGGGGACTAGGCCCCCAAGAGACCCAGTACTTC. Translated, it gives CASSYRGLGPQETQYF.

A single count supports this clone. The V call is TRBV28, the J call TRBJ1-2; perhaps TRBD1 as D (5 bases). CDR3 length equals 14 residues. CDR1 MDHEN and CDR2 SYDVKM come from the germline V gene. The V end lost 4 bases, the J end lost 8 bases, and 17 bases lay between the germline ends. This CDR3 reads CASSSPGTVGGYTF. The CDR3 DNA sequence: TGTGCCAGCAGTTCCCCAGGGACGGTTGGCGGCTACACCTTC.

V gene TRBV3-1 (or the pseudogene TRBV3-2) combines with J gene TRBJ1-4; D unclear. CDR1 is LGHDT and CDR2 is YNNKEL in the germline V gene (reference sequence). The length of the CDR3 is 11 residues. Trimming removed 4 bases from V and 8 bases from J, with 5 bases in between. DNA of the CDR3: TGTGCCAGCAGCCGCAGGGAAAAACTGTTTTTT. It is translated as CASSRREKLFF.

V is TRBV9 and J is TRBJ2-1; TRBD1 agrees at 8 bases. Per the germline V gene, CDR1 is SGDLS and CDR2 is YYNGEE. After removal of 2 bases from V and 4 bases from J, the junction contained 5 bases not matched to a gene. The CDR3 is made up of 15 amino acids. The CDR3 region is CASSVRDRLYNEQFF. Written as DNA, the CDR3 is TGTGCCAGCAGCGTCCGGGACAGGCTGTACAATGAGCAGTTCTTC.

The chain joins TRBV7-2 to TRBJ2-3; D not certain. V lost 4 bases, J lost 7 bases, and 15 bases lay in between. The CDR3 runs to 14 residues. Germline CDR1 and CDR2: SGHTA and FQGNSA. CDR3 sequence (DNA): TGTGCCAGCAGCTCGGCCCTCCTTGACTATACGCAGTATTTT. This codes for CASSSALLDYTQYF.

This clone was counted a few times. J is TRBJ2-7 and V is TRBV11-2; the D gene is possibly TRBD1 (6 bases). Germline-derived CDR1 and CDR2 are SGHAT and FQNNGV. V was trimmed by 0 bases and J by 10 bases, leaving 13 bases between them. The CDR3 length is 13 residues. Here the CDR3 DNA reads TGTGCCAGCAGCTTAGATCCTAACAGGGCCCAGTACTTC. It yields the protein CASSLDPNRAQYF.

The chain couples TRBV9 to TRBJ2-3; D may correspond to TRBD1 or TRBD2 (5 bases each). The CDR3 contains 14 residues. The V gene's germline CDR1 is SGDLS and CDR2 YYNGEE. V dropped 4 bases and J dropped 4 bases, with 13 bases sitting between them. The CDR3 region is CASSPATGPDTQYF. CDR3 nucleotide sequence: TGTGCCAGCAGCCCAGCGACGGGGCCAGATACGCAGTATTTT.

This clone was seen once. V is TRBV28 and J is TRBJ1-6; unclear D gene. Trimming left V 6 bases short and J 9 bases short, with 15 bases between. The germline V gene has CDR1 MDHEN and CDR2 SYDVKM. The CDR3 covers 14 residues. The CDR3 protein is CASRLTSAVSPLHF. The DNA of the CDR3 is TGTGCCAGCAGACTGACCTCGGCGGTTTCACCCCTCCACTTT.

The V and J genes are TRBV7-2 and TRBJ1-5; TRBD1 is a possible D gene (5 bases). The CDR3 length is 17 residues. With 1 base removed from V and 2 bases from J, the gap between germline ends came to 15 bases. Germline values: CDR1 SGHTA, CDR2 FQGNSA. CDR3: CASSLGVAGSRNQPQHF. CDR3 in DNA: TGTGCCAGCAGCTTAGGGGTGGCAGGGTCGCGCAATCAGCCCCAGCATTTT. The whole variable domain, remainder taken from reference TRBV7-2 and TRBJ1-5, is GAGVSQSPSNKVTEKGKDVELRCDPISGHTALYWYRQSLGQGLEFLIYFQGNSAPDKSGLPSDRFSAERTGGSVSTLTIQRTQQEDSAVYLCASSLGVAGSRNQPQHFGDGTRLSIL.

The V call is TRBV28, the J call TRBJ2-1; D perhaps matches TRBD1 (8 bases). Trimming took 7 bases from V and 7 from J, leaving 20 bases between them. CDR1 and CDR2 from the germline V gene are MDHEN and SYDVKM. The length of the CDR3 is 15 residues. CDR3: CASKTGGVSENEQFF. In nucleotides, the CDR3 is TGTGCCAGCAAAACAGGGGGGGTTTCGGAGAATGAGCAGTTCTTC.